This T cell receptor (beta chain) was obtained from a study of T cells after yellow fever vaccination. Whole-study context: Fractions of limited cellularity were prepared by means of SMART-Seq v4 Ultra Low Input.

Only a few counts were recorded for this clonotype. What it binds is unknown. From germline, CDR1 is MNHEY and CDR2 SVGEGT. The V gene lost 5 bases and the J gene lost 4 bases, with 30 bases spanning the gap. This CDR3 has 20 residues. Study-wide results and caveats: Overall, a small share of clonotypes was seen in both CD4 and CD8 compartments. Re-detected after boosting: most primary clones, more than 95% of CD4 and roughly 88% of CD8.

Template switching by 5'RACE produced TCR cDNA, adding a universal primer site and UMIs. TCRdb independently ran MiXCR on the 5' RACE reads; one entry per CDR3 protein. The sample shows 300,000 or so distinct CDR3 sequences, about 10% of them seen only once. The gene calls are TRBV6-2 or TRBV6-3 and TRBJ2-1; either TRBD1 or TRBD2 may supply D (7 bases each). This TCR was recovered from a man aged 18 to 29 who received the YFV17D yellow fever vaccine. The sequencing used CD4+ T cells sorted from PBMCs, collected 5 days after the yellow fever booster vaccination. The CDR3: CASSDTPGQKSRGAYNEQFF. As DNA, the CDR3 is TGTGCCAGCAGTGACACTCCGGGACAGAAATCCCGGGGGGCTTACAATGAGCAGTTCTTC.